A single sample gave rise to the 9 T cell receptor beta chains below, sequenced in a study of Graves' ophthalmopathy and Graves' hyperthyroidism. The TCR beta CDR3 regions underwent amplification from RNA transcripts. HTBI primers primed a first-round RT-PCR, and a second-round multiplex PCR followed. One entry per CDR3 protein, called by TCRdb with MiXCR from the multiplex PCR reads. The sample has 600,000 to 950,000 distinct CDR3 sequences; around 40% are singletons. The specimen was peripheral blood. The source is an adult man with Graves' ophthalmopathy.

For this clonotype: The junction does not match germline at one end; this may be a read error. The V and J genes are TRBV5-4 and TRBJ1-2, with 7 bases identical to TRBD1. This CDR3 has 14 residues. Germline loops: CDR1 SGHNT, CDR2 YYREEE (reference sequence). Here the CDR3 DNA reads TGCGCCAGCAGCGACACAGGGGCTTCCCTCGGCTACACCTTC. Translating it yields CASSDTGASLGYTF.

CDR3 bases: TGTGCCAGCAGTGACAGGGTTAATTCACCCCTCCACTTT. Protein product: CASSDRVNSPLHF. The V and J genes are TRBV9 and TRBJ1-6, with TRBD1 identical over 7 bases. This CDR3 region has 13 residues. CDR1 and CDR2 (germline): SGDLS, YYNGEE. Germline trimming cut 5 bases from V and 6 bases from J; bases unmatched to any gene: 2.

This clonotype was found a few times. The chain joins TRBV20-1 to TRBJ1-1; 12 nucleotides agree with TRBD1. CDR1 and CDR2 (germline): DFQATT, SNEGSKA (reference sequence). The CDR3 is 15 residues long. Losses at the gene ends were 3 bases for V and 2 bases for J; bases not matched to a gene: 4. The CDR3 protein is CSASIGTGGNTEAFF. DNA of the CDR3: TGCAGTGCTAGTATAGGGACAGGGGGCAACACTGAAGCTTTCTTT.

This clonotype was counted ten times or more. The chain uses TRBV11-2 and TRBJ1-2; maybe TRBD1 (5 bases). There are 13 residues in the CDR3. V was pared by 6 bases and J by 4 bases, with 12 bases between. Per germline, CDR1 SGHAT and CDR2 FQNNGV. CDR3 residues: CASSPRQLYGYTF. As DNA, the CDR3 is TGTGCCAGCAGTCCCCGACAGCTCTATGGCTACACCTTC.

J is TRBJ1-4 and V is TRBV14; TRBD1 aligns across 7 bases. V trimming: 5 bases; J trimming: 8 bases; junction bases outside the gene matches: 8. The CDR3 sequence is 14 residues long. CDR1 is SGHDN and CDR2 is FVKESK in the germline V gene. The CDR3 sequence: CASSRDSQEEKLFF. The CDR3 DNA is TGTGCCAGCAGCAGGGACAGCCAAGAGGAAAAACTGTTTTTT.

This clonotype showed up just once. The chain couples TRBV2 to TRBJ1-5, with D tentatively TRBD1 (5 bases). The CDR3 has 15 residues. Germline V gene lookup returns CDR1 SNHLY and CDR2 FYNNEI. V gave up 1 base and J gave up 7 bases, with 14 bases separating them. The DNA for the CDR3 is TGTGCCAGCAGTGAAGGGTTACAGGTGGGGCAGCCCCAGCATTTT. As protein: CASSEGLQVGQPQHF.

The chain combines TRBV7-9 with TRBJ1-1; D gene unclear. V lost 7 bases, J lost 8 bases, and 14 bases lay in between. Germline CDR1 and CDR2: SEHNR and FQNEAQ (reference sequence). The CDR3 length is 12 residues. CDR3 sequence: CASKGTSFEAFF. The CDR3 DNA reads as TGTGCCAGCAAGGGCACCTCCTTCGAAGCTTTCTTT. Variable domain in full (rest from reference TRBV7-9 and TRBJ1-1): DTGVSQNPRHKITKRGQNVTFRCDPISEHNRLYWYRQTLGQGPEFLTYFQNEAQLEKSRLLSDRFSAERPKGSFSTLEIQRTEQGDSAMYLCASKGTSFEAFFGQGTRLTVV.

This chain uses TRBV5-4 with TRBJ1-4; D unclear. This CDR3 is built from 13 residues. Trimming removed 5 bases from V and 7 bases from J, with 12 bases in between. CDR1 SGHNT and CDR2 YYREEE come from the germline V gene (reference sequence). CDR3 sequence: CASRLAGREKLFF. For the CDR3, the DNA is TGTGCCAGCAGGCTGGCAGGACGTGAAAAACTGTTTTTT.

This clonotype was detected once. This chain joins TRBV2 and TRBJ1-1; no firm D call. V shed 7 bases and J shed 6 bases, with 9 bases lying between them. Germline V gene data show CDR1 as SNHLY and CDR2 as FYNNEI. The CDR3 extends over 11 amino acids. The CDR3, as DNA: TGTGCCAGCAAAACGGTGTCTGAAGCTTTCTTT. Amino acid sequence: CASKTVSEAFF.